This T cell receptor beta chain was recovered during a study of T cells in tuberculosis. The study, taken as a whole, reports: The TCR-beta difference was not significant; alpha differences partly reflected length. A GMM-specific repertoire classifier reached around 85% accuracy, AUROC more than 0.8.

Tuberculin skin test and IGRA determined adolescents' latent tuberculosis status at entry. For this clone: Its specificity is unknown.

TCRdb keeps only in-frame clones here, not all; method: immunoSEQ multiplex PCR. The sample records about 34,000 clones, approximately 91% being singletons. The material sequenced was PBMCs. The clonotype was recovered from a donor between 5 and 29 years old with latent tuberculosis or without tuberculosis infection.

CDR3 region: CASSLDLSTDTQYF. The CDR3 bases are TGTGCCAGCAGCTTAGATCTGAGCACAGATACGCAGTATTTT. The rearrangement joins TRBV11-3 to TRBJ2-3; D remains unclear. Germline-derived CDR1 and CDR2 are SGHNT and YENEEA. CDR3 length equals 14 residues. V was cut by 0 bases and J by 0 bases, with 4 bases left in between. Together with reference TRBV11-3 and TRBJ2-3, the CDR3 gives the full variable domain: EAGVVQSPRYKIIEKKQPVAFWCNPISGHNTLYWYLQNLGQGPELLIRYENEEAVDDSQLPKDRFSAERLKGVDSTLKIQPAELGDSAVYLCASSLDLSTDTQYFGPGTRLTVL.